These 17 T cell receptor beta chains originate from one sample sequenced in a study of T cell clonality in common variable immunodeficiency. Overall study results and limits: Common variable immunodeficiency TCR beta sequences reportedly had fewer deletions and N-nucleotide insertions.

Measured with immunoSEQ multiplex PCR; TCRdb has only the in-frame clones, and not every one. Recorded here are 15,000 to 25,000 clones, none singletons. What these receptors recognize is not known. Material for sequencing was peripheral blood mononuclear cells. Receptors originate from a human donor with common variable immunodeficiency.

This clone was picked up a small number of times. The CDR3 end falls 3 residues outside the read, so it is completed with the germline J gene. This sample also contains other DNA sequences that code for the same CDR3. V usage is TRBV20-1 and J usage is TRBJ2-7; 7 bases are shared with TRBD1. V lost 5 bases, J lost 0 bases, and 4 bases stayed unmatched. The CDR3 is 13 amino acids. Germline loops: CDR1 DFQATT, CDR2 SNEGSKA (reference sequence). The CDR3 spells CSAQDRTSYEQYF. The CDR3 DNA, read in part, is TGCAGTGCTCAGGACAGGACCTCCTACGAG.

The CDR3 sequence: CASSQGSGGTSQYF. The CDR3 DNA, read in part, is TGTGCCAGCAGCCAGGGGAGCGGGGGGACTTCT. The V gene is TRBV7-7, the J gene TRBJ2-4, with TRBD2 matching 9 bases. The DNA ends 3 residues before the CDR3 does, and the rest of the CDR3 is filled in from the germline J gene. Germline loops: CDR1 SSHAT, CDR2 FNYEAQ (reference sequence). The CDR3 totals 14 residues.

On this clone: The CDR3 goes on 3 residues after the read ends, and that part is filled in from the germline J gene. V usage is TRBV5-1 and J usage is TRBJ2-3; 8 nucleotides align to TRBD2. This CDR3 contains 17 residues. The J segment lost 1 base and the V segment lost 0 bases, leaving 7 bases of the junction unmatched. The germline V gene has CDR1 SGHRS and CDR2 YFSETQ. The sequenced part of the CDR3 DNA is TGCGCCAGCAGCTTGGCACTAGCGGTTTTTGGCACAGATACG. This sequence encodes CASSLALAVFGTDT. The full-length CDR3 reads as CASSLALAVFGTDTQYF. Complete variable domain (other parts from reference TRBV5-1 and TRBJ2-3): KAGVTQTPRYLIKTRGQQVTLSCSPISGHRSVSWYQQTPGQGLQFLFEYFSETQRNKGNFPGRFSGRQFSNSRSEMNVSTLELGDSALYLCASSLALAVFGTDTQYFGPGTRLTVL.

Only a few counts were recorded for this clone. The CDR3 end is not reached by the read, which stops 3 residues before it; the germline J gene fills it in. The J gene is TRBJ2-5, the V gene TRBV5-1; D possibly corresponds to TRBD1 (6 bases). V shed 3 bases and J shed 1 base, with 16 bases lying between them. Germline V gene lookup returns CDR1 SGHRS and CDR2 YFSETQ. The CDR3 has 16 amino acids. CDR3 sequence reads: CASSWSPPRGQETQYF. The CDR3 DNA, read in part, is TGCGCCAGCAGCTGGAGCCCGCCCAGGGGCCAAGAGACC. Complete variable domain (other parts from reference TRBV5-1 and TRBJ2-5): KAGVTQTPRYLIKTRGQQVTLSCSPISGHRSVSWYQQTPGQGLQFLFEYFSETQRNKGNFPGRFSGRQFSNSRSEMNVSTLELGDSALYLCASSWSPPRGQETQYFGPGTRLLVL.

This clone was seen only a few times. The read terminates 3 residues ahead of where the CDR3 ends, so the germline J gene completes it. J is TRBJ1-1 and V is TRBV6-2 or TRBV6-3; no definite D call. Per germline, CDR1 MNHEY and CDR2 SVGEGT. The V and J ends lost 2 bases and 5 bases respectively, with 15 bases between them. The CDR3 runs 15 residues. The CDR3 is CASSYRALIRTEAFF. CDR3 bases read: TGTGCCAGCAGTTACAGGGCCCTAATTAGGACTGAA.

Notes on this clone: The CDR3 end is not reached by the read, which stops 3 residues before it; the germline J gene fills it in. The chain combines TRBV19 with TRBJ2-7; 7 nucleotides line up with TRBD1. CDR1 is LNHDA and CDR2 is SQIVND in the germline V gene (reference sequence). The CDR3 spans 13 residues. Trimming took 6 bases from V and 3 from J; bases not matched to a gene: 5. The CDR3 is CASRQGQLYEQYF. Partial CDR3 DNA: TGTGCCAGTAGACAGGGACAGCTCTACGAG.

A word on this clone: The CDR3 extends 3 residues past the end of the read, so its final part is completed from the germline J gene. The chain is built from TRBV29-1 and TRBJ2-7; 7 positions agree with TRBD1. V dropped 5 bases and J dropped 0; count of bases not matched to a gene: 4. The germline gives CDR1 SQVTM, CDR2 ANQGSEA. The length of the CDR3 is 13 residues. CDR3 loop: CSVYRDSSYEQYF. The covered CDR3 bases are TGCAGCGTTTACCGGGACAGCTCCTACGAG.

Note on this clone: The CDR3 end is not reached by the read, which stops 3 residues before it; the germline J gene fills it in. The rearrangement links TRBV5-1 to TRBJ1-1; 8 nucleotides agree with TRBD1. This CDR3 comprises 16 residues. The V gene's germline CDR1 is SGHRS and CDR2 YFSETQ. V was clipped by 0 bases and J by 7 bases; unmatched bases: 11. Incomplete CDR3 DNA: TGCGCCAGCAGCTTGGCAACCGGACAGGGAATAGGTGAA. This translates into CASSLATGQGIGE. The full CDR3 sequence reads CASSLATGQGIGEAFF.

This clone has more than one count but fewer than ten. From the germline J gene comes the end of the CDR3, since the read stops 3 residues before it. The rearrangement uses TRBV2 and TRBJ2-1; unclear D gene. Looked up from germline, CDR1 is SNHLY and CDR2 is FYNNEI. This CDR3 contains 13 residues. V was shortened by 1 base and J by 7 bases, with 8 bases between the two germline ends. The CDR3 loop is CASSEDYSNEQFF. Partial CDR3 DNA: TGTGCCAGCAGTGAAGACTATTCAAATGAG.

There are a few counts of this clone. The read terminates 3 residues before the CDR3 end, so the remaining end is supplied by the germline J gene. The chain uses TRBV19 and TRBJ2-7; 8 bases fit TRBD1. Germline assignment: CDR1 LNHDA and CDR2 SQIVND (reference sequence). With 5 bases clipped from V and 2 bases from J, the junction kept 8 bases outside the gene matches. The length of the CDR3 is 15 residues. The CDR3 sequence: CASSAKTGATYEQYF. The DNA read from the CDR3 is TGTGCCAGTAGTGCTAAGACAGGGGCAACCTACGAG.

This clone showed up just a few times. The CDR3 end is not reached by the read, which stops 3 residues before it; the germline J gene fills it in. J is TRBJ1-1 and V is TRBV18; perhaps TRBD1 as D (6 bases). The germline V gene encodes CDR1 KGHSH and CDR2 LQKENI. This CDR3 region has 13 residues. Trimming shortened V by 6 bases and J by 4 bases, and 12 bases separated the two germline ends. The CDR3 sequence: CASSQGLSTEAFF. CDR3 bases read: TGTGCCAGCTCGCAGGGGTTGAGCACTGAA.

This clone was picked up a small number of times. The CDR3 extends 3 residues past the end of the read, so its final part is completed from the germline J gene. V usage is TRBV18 and J usage is TRBJ2-3; 12 nucleotides align to TRBD2. This CDR3 has 14 amino acids. The ends lost 3 bases at V and 8 bases at J; junction bases unmatched: 3. Per the germline V gene, CDR1 is KGHSH and CDR2 is LQKENI. CDR3 loop: CASSPTSGGGTQYF. CDR3 DNA (partial): TGTGCCAGCTCACCGACTAGCGGGGGTGGTACG.

This clone came up a few times. The read finishes 3 residues shy of the CDR3 end, and the germline J gene is used to complete it. The J gene is TRBJ2-1, the V gene TRBV19; D gene unclear. This CDR3 is 16 amino acids long. CDR1 LNHDA and CDR2 SQIVND come from the germline V gene (reference sequence). Trimming stripped 5 bases from V and 6 bases from J, with 20 bases between. The CDR3 spells CASSGLRLLISNEQFF. The DNA read from the CDR3 is TGTGCCAGTAGTGGCCTAAGACTCCTAATTAGCAATGAG.

This clone has just a few counts. The read ends 3 residues shy of where the CDR3 ends; the end is completed using the germline J gene. The chain recombines TRBV7-9 with TRBJ2-3; weak D call: TRBD1 (5 bases). Trimming pared 2 bases from V and 5 bases from J, leaving 11 bases between. Germline V gives CDR1 SEHNR, CDR2 FQNEAQ (reference sequence). CDR3 length: 14 residues. CDR3 loop: CASSLYQGGDTQYF. The part of the CDR3 DNA that was read is TGTGCCAGCAGCTTATATCAGGGTGGAGATACG.

As for this clone: The read ends 3 residues early relative to the CDR3; the germline J gene fills the gap. The genes are TRBV19 and TRBJ2-6; D is uncertain. The CDR3 consists of 17 residues. Deletions cut 6 bases from V and 0 bases from J, with 15 bases between. The germline V gene has CDR1 LNHDA and CDR2 SQIVND (reference sequence). The CDR3 region is CASSAQVGSSGANVLTF. The part of the CDR3 DNA that was read is TGTGCCAGTAGCGCCCAGGTTGGAAGCTCTGGGGCCAACGTC.

The table lists this clone with a few counts. The read stops 3 residues short of the end of the CDR3; the missing end is completed from the germline J gene. This chain uses TRBV7-8 with TRBJ2-7; 11 positions agree with TRBD2. Looked up from germline, CDR1 is SGHVS and CDR2 is FQNEAQ. V lost 5 bases to trimming and J lost 3 bases; unmatched junction nucleotides: 9. This CDR3 has 16 residues. The CDR3 loop reads CASSRGTSGTYYEQYF. Incomplete CDR3 DNA: TGTGCCAGCAGCAGAGGGACTAGCGGAACCTACTACGAG.

The sample holds a few counts of this clone. Read sequence stops 3 residues before the CDR3 end, and the germline J gene provides the missing end. The V and J genes are TRBV18 and TRBJ2-7; D unresolved. Germline V gene sequence: CDR1 KGHSH, CDR2 LQKENI. This CDR3 spans 15 amino acids. V dropped 5 bases and J dropped 3 bases, with 17 bases sitting between them. CDR3 loop: CASSYSPKERYEQYF. The DNA read from the CDR3 is TGTGCCAGCTCATATAGCCCTAAAGAACGCTACGAG.